Described below is a single T cell receptor beta chain sequence and its context. Its antigen is still unknown. The sample belongs to a study of identifying expanded T cells in peripheral blood. Notes on the study in general: Differentially abundant clones: about 1.2 between replicates, around 17 at approximately two weeks, over 18 at four. Across healthy donors, higher total template counts meant significantly greater approximately two-week count variance.

Per germline, CDR1 SGHNT and CDR2 YYREEE (reference sequence). Trimming cost V 4 bases and J 5 bases, with 10 bases left between them. CDR3 length: 13 amino acids. Healthy donors had no documented immune events, such as infections, while sampled. Sequencing used immunoSEQ multiplex PCR; TCRdb keeps in-frame clones, though not all of them. The table includes some 75,000 clones, roughly nine tenths detected once. The rearrangement joins TRBV5-4 to TRBJ2-4, with a tentative D call TRBD2 (6 bases). Sequencing was carried out using blood. The TCR comes from a person between 18 and 69 years old in good health. The CDR3 is CASSAGTENIQYF. Written as DNA, the CDR3 is TGTGCCAGCAGCGCCGGGACTGAAAACATTCAGTACTTC.